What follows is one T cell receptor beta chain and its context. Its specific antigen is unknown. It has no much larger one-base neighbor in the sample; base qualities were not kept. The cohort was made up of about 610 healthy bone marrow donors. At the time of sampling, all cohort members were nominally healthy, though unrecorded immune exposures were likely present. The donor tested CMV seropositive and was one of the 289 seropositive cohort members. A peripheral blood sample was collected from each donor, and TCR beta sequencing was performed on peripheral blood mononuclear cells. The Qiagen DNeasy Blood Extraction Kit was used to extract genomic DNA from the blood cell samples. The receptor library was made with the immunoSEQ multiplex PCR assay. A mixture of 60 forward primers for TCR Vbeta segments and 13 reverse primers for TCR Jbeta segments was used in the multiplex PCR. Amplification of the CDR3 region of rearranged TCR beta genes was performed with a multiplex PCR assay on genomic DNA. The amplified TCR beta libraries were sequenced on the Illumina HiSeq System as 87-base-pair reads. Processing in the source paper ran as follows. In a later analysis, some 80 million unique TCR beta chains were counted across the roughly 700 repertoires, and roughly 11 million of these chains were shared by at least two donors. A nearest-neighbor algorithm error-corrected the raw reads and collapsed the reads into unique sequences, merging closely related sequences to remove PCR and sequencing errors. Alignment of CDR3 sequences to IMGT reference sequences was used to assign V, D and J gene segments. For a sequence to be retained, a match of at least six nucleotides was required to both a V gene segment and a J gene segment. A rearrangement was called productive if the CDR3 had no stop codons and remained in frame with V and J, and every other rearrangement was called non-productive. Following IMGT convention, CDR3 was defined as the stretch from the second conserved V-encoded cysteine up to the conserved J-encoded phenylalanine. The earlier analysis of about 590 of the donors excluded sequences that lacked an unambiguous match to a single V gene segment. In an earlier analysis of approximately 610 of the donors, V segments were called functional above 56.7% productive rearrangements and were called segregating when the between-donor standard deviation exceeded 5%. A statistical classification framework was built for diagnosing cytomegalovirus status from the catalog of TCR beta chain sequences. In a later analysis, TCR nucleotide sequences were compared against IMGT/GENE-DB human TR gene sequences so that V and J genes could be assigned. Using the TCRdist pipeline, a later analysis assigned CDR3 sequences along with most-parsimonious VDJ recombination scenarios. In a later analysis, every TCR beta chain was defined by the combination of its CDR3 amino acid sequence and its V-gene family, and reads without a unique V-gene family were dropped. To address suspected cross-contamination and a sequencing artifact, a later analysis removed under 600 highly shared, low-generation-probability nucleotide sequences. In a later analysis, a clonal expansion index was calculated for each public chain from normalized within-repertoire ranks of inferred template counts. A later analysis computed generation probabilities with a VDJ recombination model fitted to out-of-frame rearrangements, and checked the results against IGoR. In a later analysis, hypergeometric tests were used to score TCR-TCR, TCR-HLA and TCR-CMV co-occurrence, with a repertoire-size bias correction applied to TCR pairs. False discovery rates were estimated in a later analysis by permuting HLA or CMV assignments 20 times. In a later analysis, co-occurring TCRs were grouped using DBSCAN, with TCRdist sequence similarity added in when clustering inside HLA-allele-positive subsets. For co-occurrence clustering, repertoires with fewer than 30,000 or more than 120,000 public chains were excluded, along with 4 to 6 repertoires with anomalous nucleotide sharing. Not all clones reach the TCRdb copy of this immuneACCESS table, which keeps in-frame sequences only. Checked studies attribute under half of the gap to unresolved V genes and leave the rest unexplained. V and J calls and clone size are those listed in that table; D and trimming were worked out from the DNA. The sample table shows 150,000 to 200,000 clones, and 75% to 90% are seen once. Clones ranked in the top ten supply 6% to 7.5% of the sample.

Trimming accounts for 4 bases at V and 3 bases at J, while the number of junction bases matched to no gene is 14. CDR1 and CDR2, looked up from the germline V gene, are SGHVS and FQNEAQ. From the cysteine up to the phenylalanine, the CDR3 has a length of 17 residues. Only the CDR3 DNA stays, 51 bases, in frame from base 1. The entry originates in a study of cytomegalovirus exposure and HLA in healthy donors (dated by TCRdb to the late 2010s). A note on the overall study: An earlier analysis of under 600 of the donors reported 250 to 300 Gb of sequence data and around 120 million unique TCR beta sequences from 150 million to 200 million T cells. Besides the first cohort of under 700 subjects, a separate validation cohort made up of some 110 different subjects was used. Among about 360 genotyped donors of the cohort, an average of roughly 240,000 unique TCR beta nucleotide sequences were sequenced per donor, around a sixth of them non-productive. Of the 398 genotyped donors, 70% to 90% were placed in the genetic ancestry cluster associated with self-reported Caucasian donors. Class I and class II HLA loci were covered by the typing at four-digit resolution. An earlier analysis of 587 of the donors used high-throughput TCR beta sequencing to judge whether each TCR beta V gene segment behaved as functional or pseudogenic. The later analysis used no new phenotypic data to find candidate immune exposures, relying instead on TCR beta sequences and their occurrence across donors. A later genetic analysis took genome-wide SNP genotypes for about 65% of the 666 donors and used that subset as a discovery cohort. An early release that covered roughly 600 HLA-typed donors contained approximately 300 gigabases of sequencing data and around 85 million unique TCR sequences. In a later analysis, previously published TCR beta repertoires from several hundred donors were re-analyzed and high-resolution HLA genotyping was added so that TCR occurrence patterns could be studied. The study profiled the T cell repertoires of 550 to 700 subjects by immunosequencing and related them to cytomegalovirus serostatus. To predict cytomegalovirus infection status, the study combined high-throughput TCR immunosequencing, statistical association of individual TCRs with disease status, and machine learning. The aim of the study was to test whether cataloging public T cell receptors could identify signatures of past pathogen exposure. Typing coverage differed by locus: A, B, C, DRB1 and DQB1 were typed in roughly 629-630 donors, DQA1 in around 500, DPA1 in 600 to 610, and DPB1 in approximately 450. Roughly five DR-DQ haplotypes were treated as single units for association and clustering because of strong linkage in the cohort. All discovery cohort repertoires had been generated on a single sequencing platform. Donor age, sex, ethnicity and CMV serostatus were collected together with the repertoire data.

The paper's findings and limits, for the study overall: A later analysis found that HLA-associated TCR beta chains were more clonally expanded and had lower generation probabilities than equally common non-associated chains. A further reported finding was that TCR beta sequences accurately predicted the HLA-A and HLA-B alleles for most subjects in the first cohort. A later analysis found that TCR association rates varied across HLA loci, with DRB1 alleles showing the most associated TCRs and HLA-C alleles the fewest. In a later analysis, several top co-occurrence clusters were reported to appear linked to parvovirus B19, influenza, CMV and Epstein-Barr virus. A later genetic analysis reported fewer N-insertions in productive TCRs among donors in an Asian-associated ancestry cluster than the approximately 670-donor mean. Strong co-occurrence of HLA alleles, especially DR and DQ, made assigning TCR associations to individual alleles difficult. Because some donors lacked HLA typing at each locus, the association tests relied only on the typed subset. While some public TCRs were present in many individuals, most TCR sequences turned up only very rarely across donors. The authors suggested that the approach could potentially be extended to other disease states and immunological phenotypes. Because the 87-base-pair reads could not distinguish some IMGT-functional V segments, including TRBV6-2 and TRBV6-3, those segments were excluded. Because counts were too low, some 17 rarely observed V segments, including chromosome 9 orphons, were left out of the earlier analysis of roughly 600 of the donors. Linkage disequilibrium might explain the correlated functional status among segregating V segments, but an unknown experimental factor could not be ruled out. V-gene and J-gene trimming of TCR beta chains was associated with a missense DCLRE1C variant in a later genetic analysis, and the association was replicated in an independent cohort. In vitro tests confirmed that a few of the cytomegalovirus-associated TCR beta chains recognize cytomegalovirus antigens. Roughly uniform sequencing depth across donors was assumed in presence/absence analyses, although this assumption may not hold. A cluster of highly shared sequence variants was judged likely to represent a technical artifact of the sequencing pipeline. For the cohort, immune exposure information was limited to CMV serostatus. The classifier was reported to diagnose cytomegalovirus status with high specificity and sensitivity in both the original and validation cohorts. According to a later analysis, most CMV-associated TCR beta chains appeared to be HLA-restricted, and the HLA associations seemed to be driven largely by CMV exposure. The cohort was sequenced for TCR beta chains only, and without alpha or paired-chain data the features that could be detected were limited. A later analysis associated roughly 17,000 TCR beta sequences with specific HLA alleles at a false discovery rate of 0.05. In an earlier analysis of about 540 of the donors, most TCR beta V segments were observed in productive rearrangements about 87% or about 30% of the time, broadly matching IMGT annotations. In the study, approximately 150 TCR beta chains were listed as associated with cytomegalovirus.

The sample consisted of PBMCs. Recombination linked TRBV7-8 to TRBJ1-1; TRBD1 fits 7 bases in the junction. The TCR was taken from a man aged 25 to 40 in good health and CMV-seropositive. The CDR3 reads CASSSTGSGETDTEAFF. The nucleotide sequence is TGTGCCAGCAGCTCGACAGGGTCGGGGGAAACTGACACTGAAGCTTTCTTT.